This record concerns one T cell receptor beta chain sequence. Per the authors' pipeline: Amplification from reference gene primers served as the basis for estimated nucleated cell counts. Libraries were prepared by immunoSEQ multiplex PCR; TCRdb keeps only in-frame clonotypes and omits some of them. V and J calls and clone size follow that table, whereas D and trimming were derived from the DNA. The table lists 130,000 to 150,000 clones, 70% to 85% of them singletons. The data are from a study of blood T cell repertoires in COVID-19. Study-level background: Acute and convalescent COVID-19 samples came from the United States, Italy and Spain. PBMCs, B-cell-depleted T cells, or T cells were the source of the cDNA or gDNA that made up the material.

CDR1 and CDR2 from the germline V gene are SNHLY and FYNNEI. The V end was cut by 7 bases, the J end by 0 bases, with 10 bases between. This CDR3 is 14 amino acids long. Specimen: peripheral blood. The source of this sequence is a man in his sixties with active or convalescent COVID-19. The V and J genes are TRBV2 and TRBJ1-3, with D unclear. The CDR3 sequence is CASIEGGSGNTIYF. The CDR3 DNA reads as TGTGCCAGCATTGAGGGAGGCTCTGGAAACACCATATATTTT.